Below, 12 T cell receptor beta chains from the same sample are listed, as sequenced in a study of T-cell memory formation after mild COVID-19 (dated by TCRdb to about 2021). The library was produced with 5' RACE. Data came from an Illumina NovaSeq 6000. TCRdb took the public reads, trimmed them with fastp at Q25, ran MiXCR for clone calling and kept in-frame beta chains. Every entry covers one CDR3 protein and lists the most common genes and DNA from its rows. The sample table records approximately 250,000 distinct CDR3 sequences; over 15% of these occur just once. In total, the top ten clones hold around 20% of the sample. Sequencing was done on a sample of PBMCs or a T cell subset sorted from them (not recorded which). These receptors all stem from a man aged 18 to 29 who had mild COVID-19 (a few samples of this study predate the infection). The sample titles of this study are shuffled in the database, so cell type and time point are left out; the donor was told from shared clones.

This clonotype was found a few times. CDR3 DNA: TGTGCCAGCAGTTCGGACACTCCGGATGAAAAACTGTTTTTT. It yields the protein CASSSDTPDEKLFF. The chain couples TRBV12-3 or TRBV12-4 to TRBJ1-4; possibly TRBD1 for D (5 bases). This CDR3 is built from 14 residues. The V end lost 4 bases, the J end lost 6 bases, and 12 bases lay between the germline ends.

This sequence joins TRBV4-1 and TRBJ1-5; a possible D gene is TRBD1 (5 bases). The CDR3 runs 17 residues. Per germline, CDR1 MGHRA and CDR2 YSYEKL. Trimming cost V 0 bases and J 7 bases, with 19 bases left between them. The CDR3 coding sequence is TGCGCCAGCAGCCAAGATTACAGGCCGGGGGTTAACCAGCCCCAGCATTTT. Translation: CASSQDYRPGVNQPQHF.

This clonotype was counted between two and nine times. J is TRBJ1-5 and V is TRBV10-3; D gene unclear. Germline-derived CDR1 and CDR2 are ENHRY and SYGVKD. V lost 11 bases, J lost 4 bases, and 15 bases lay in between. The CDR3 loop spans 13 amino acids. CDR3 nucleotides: TGTGCCCCTGGGTTGCAGATAAATCAGCCCCAGCATTTT. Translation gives CAPGLQINQPQHF.

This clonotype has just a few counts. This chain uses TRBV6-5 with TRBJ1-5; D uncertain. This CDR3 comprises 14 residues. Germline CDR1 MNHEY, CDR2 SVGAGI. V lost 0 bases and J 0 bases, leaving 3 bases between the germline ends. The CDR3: CASSYSGSNQPQHF. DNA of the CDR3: TGTGCCAGCAGTTACTCCGGTAGCAATCAGCCCCAGCATTTT.

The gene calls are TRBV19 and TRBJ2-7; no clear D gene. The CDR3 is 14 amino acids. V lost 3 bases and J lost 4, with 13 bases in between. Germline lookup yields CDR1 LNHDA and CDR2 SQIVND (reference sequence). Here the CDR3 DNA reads TGTGCCAGTAGTATGTACGGCAGCCTTTACGAGCAGTACTTC. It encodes CASSMYGSLYEQYF.

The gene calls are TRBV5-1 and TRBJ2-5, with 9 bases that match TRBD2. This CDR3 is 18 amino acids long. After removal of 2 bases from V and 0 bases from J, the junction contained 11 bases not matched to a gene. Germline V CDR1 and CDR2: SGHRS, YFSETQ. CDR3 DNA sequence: TGCGCCAGCAGCTTTTGGAGCAAGCGGGGGGACTACCAAGAGACCCAGTACTTC. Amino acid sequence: CASSFWSKRGDYQETQYF.

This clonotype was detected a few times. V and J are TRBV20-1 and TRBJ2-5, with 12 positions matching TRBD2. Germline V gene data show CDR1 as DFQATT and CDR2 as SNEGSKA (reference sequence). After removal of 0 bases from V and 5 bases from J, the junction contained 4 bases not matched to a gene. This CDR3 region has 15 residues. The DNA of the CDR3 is TGCAGTGCTAGAGATCCTAGCGGGGGGGCTGAGACCCAGTACTTC. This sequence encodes CSARDPSGGAETQYF.

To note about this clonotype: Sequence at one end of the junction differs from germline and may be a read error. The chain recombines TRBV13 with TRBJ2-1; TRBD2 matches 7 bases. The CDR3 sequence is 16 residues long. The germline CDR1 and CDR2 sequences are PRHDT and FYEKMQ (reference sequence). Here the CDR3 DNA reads TGTGCCAGCAGCTTAGATGAGCGGGGTCCATACAACGAGCAGTTCTTC. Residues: CASSLDERGPYNEQFF.

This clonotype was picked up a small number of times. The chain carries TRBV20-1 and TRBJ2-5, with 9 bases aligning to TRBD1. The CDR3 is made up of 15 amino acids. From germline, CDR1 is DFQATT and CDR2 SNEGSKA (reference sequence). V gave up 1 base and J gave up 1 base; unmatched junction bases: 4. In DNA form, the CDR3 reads TGCAGTGCTAGAGGGGACAGGGAAGTCCAAGAGACCCAGTACTTC. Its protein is CSARGDREVQETQYF.

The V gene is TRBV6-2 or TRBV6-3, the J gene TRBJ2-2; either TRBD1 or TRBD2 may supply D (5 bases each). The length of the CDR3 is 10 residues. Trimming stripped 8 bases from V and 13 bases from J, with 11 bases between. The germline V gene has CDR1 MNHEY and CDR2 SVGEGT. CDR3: CASGRGRLFF. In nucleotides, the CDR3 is TGTGCCAGCGGACGGGGACGGCTGTTTTTT.

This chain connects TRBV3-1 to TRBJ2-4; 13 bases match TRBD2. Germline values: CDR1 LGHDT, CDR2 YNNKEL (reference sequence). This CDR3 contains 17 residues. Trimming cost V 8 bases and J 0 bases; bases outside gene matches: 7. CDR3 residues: CASQGTSGALAKNIQYF. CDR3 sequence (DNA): TGTGCCAGCCAAGGGACTAGCGGGGCCTTAGCCAAAAACATTCAGTACTTC. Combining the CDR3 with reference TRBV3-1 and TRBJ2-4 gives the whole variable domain DTAVSQTPKYLVTQMGNDKSIKCEQNLGHDTMYWYKQDSKKFLKIMFSYNNKELIINETVPNRFSPKSPDKAHLNLHINSLELGDSAVYFCASQGTSGALAKNIQYFGAGTRLSVL.

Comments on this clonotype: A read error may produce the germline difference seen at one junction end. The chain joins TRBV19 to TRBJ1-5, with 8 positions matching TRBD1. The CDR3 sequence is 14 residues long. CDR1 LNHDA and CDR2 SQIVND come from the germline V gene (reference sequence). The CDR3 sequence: CASSPRGLGQPQDF. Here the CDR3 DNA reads TGTGCCAGTAGTCCCAGGGGGCTGGGTCAGCCCCAGGATTTT.